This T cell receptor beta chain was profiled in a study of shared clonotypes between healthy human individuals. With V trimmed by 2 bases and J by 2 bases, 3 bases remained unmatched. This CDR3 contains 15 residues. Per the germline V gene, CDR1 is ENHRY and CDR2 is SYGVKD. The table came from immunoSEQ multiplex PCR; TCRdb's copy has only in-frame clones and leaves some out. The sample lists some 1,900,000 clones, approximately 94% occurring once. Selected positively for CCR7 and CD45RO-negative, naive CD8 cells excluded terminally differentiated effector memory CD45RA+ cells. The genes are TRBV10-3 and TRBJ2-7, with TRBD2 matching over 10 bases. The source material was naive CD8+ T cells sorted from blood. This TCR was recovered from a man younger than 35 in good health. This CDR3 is CAISEVTSGAYEQYF. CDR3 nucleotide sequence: TGTGCCATCAGTGAGGTTACTAGCGGGGCCTACGAGCAGTACTTC.